This T cell receptor beta chain was sequenced in a study of response to subunit inactivated influenza vaccine (dated by TCRdb to the late 2010s). For the wider study: The study used deep quantitative T cell receptor repertoire profiling to track responses to a trivalent subunit inactivated influenza vaccine.

Overall study outcomes, separate from this receptor: According to the authors, only a limited number of new T cells may be recruited by each seasonal influenza vaccination.

Taken from cysteine to phenylalanine, the CDR3 has 13 residues. Just CDR3 DNA is preserved here, 39 bases in frame from base 1. Trimming at the junction amounts to 1 base on V and 4 bases on J, and the germline ends lie 8 bases apart. CDR1 and CDR2 are drawn from the germline V gene: SGHRS, YFSETQ. As regards this clonotype: Its antigen has not been determined. The record has no base qualities; no much larger clone is one base away.

Library preparation was by RT-PCR. TCRdb lists the instrument as Illumina HiSeq 2500. The public reads were reprocessed in TCRdb via fastp at Q25 and MiXCR, keeping in-frame beta chains. Every entry covers one CDR3 protein and lists the most common genes and DNA from its rows. This sample gives 490,000 or so distinct CDR3 sequences in total; 7.5% to 8.5% of them show up just once. Under 15% of the sample rests with the top ten. This clonotype was obtained from a man between 50 and 75 years old who received an inactivated influenza vaccine. Donor details come from another sample of the same person, matched by shared clones. The specimen was PBMCs from blood, collected roughly 24 months after vaccination. The rearrangement combines TRBV5-1 with TRBJ1-1; no D gene can be assigned with confidence. The CDR3 has the sequence CASSLYAVTEAFF. Here is the DNA: TGCGCCAGCAGCTTGTACGCCGTCACTGAAGCTTTCTTT.